The 30 T cell receptor beta chains given below trace back to one sample, sequenced in a study of CXCR3-negative and CXCR3-positive naive CD8 T cells. What these receptors recognize is not known. The study, taken as a whole, reports: TRB CDR3s of CXCR3-positive naive cells were more hydrophobic than those of CXCR3-negative naive cells.

Through 5' RACE with UMI labels, the TRB cDNA libraries were prepared. With the 5' RACE reads reprocessed, TCRdb shows one record per CDR3 protein and no DNA. The sample includes 120,000 to 150,000 distinct CDR3 sequences. The sample taken for sequencing was naive CXCR3+ CD8+ T cells from blood. The subset is: CD45RO-CCR7+CD27+CD95- naive CD8+ T cells expressing CXCR3 (TNR3+). Receptors were obtained from a human donor in good health. Some clones in this sample may be carry-over from other donors' samples.

CDR3 protein: CASSLEVPGGGYTF. This rearrangement joins TRBV5-1 to TRBJ1-2. Germline CDR1 SGHRS, CDR2 YFSETQ. CDR3 length: 14 residues.

The J gene is TRBJ2-7, the V gene TRBV6-5; TCRdb's D call, TRBD2, is unchecked because there is no DNA. This CDR3 contains 13 residues. CDR1 and CDR2 from the germline V gene are MNHEY and SVGAGI. The CDR3 here is CASTFAGAYEQYF.

This chain joins TRBV20-1 and TRBJ2-3; the D call of TRBD1 rests on TCRdb alone, since no DNA is present to check it. Germline CDR1 is DFQATT and CDR2 is SNEGSKA (reference sequence). This CDR3 comprises 14 residues. The CDR3 region is CSARWGSSTDTQYF.

This rearrangement joins TRBV27 to TRBJ1-5. Germline CDR1 and CDR2: MNHEY and SMNVEV (reference sequence). This CDR3 has 11 residues. The CDR3 here is CASGYNQPQHF.

The rearrangement links TRBV28 to TRBJ2-7; the TRBD1 assignment by TCRdb is unverifiable without DNA. This CDR3 spans 14 amino acids. Germline V gene sequence: CDR1 MDHEN, CDR2 SYDVKM. CDR3 amino acids: CASSSDRGLNEQYF.

J is TRBJ1-4 and V is TRBV20-1. The germline CDR1 and CDR2 sequences are DFQATT and SNEGSKA (reference sequence). The CDR3 consists of 16 residues. This CDR3 is CSARGPDIATNEKLFF.

This chain links TRBV21-1 with TRBJ2-7; no DNA is available, so the TRBD2 call from TCRdb remains unchecked. TRBV21-1 is tagged as a pseudogene. The CDR3 is made up of 18 amino acids. The CDR3 spells CASSKVPGLAGGVYEQYF.

The rearrangement joins TRBV7-6 to TRBJ1-6; the TRBD1 assignment by TCRdb is unverifiable without DNA. The germline gives CDR1 SGHVS, CDR2 FNYEAQ. CDR3 length equals 15 residues. The CDR3 here is CASSPGQGTYSPLHF.

This chain links TRBV7-9 with TRBJ1-1. Germline V CDR1 and CDR2: SEHNR, FQNEAQ (reference sequence). The CDR3 runs to 15 residues. CDR3 protein: CASSLFRGENTEAFF.

CDR3 in amino acids: CASSSSGAGDEQFF. The chain couples TRBV7-3 to TRBJ2-1; there is no DNA to check the TCRdb D call of TRBD2. The CDR3 extends over 14 amino acids. Germline V gene lookup returns CDR1 SGHTA and CDR2 FQGTGA.

The chain recombines TRBV19 with TRBJ2-1; the D call of TRBD2 rests on TCRdb alone, since no DNA is present to check it. Germline CDR1 and CDR2: LNHDA and SQIVND (reference sequence). The CDR3 length is 16 residues. The CDR3 is CASSIKAGGLYNEQFF.

This chain uses TRBV7-3 with TRBJ2-2; the TCRdb call, TRBD1, lacks DNA for checking. CDR1 SGHTA and CDR2 FQGTGA come from the germline V gene. CDR3 length: 17 amino acids. The CDR3 sequence: CASSLPRDRANTGELFF.

This chain uses TRBV13 with TRBJ2-7; TCRdb's D call, TRBD1, is unchecked because there is no DNA. Germline lookup yields CDR1 PRHDT and CDR2 FYEKMQ (reference sequence). The CDR3 is 14 residues long. CDR3 protein: CASSGGTVTYEQYF.

The rearrangement links TRBV18 to TRBJ2-3; with no DNA, the TCRdb D assignment of TRBD1 cannot be verified. CDR3 length: 16 amino acids. Germline V gene sequence: CDR1 KGHSH, CDR2 LQKENI. CDR3 loop: CASSNTGTGATDTQYF.

The CDR3 sequence is CASSPGLARDEQYF. The gene calls are TRBV27 and TRBJ2-7; TCRdb returns TRBD2, unconfirmable since there is no DNA. Germline V CDR1 and CDR2: MNHEY, SMNVEV (reference sequence). This CDR3 is 14 amino acids long.

The rearrangement uses TRBV3-1 and TRBJ2-1. Germline V gene data show CDR1 as LGHDT and CDR2 as YNNKEL (reference sequence). The CDR3 consists of 19 residues. This CDR3 is CASSQELEVNTFSYNEQFF.

The rearrangement links TRBV7-3 to TRBJ2-5; TCRdb outputs TRBD1, but without DNA this stays unchecked. Germline V lookup: CDR1 SGHTA, CDR2 FQGTGA. CDR3 length: 18 residues. The CDR3 region is CASSLGQMVGVNQETQYF.

The J gene is TRBJ1-5, the V gene TRBV28. The CDR3 covers 13 residues. Germline CDR1 MDHEN, CDR2 SYDVKM. The CDR3 here is CASSSRQSRPQHF.

This sequence joins TRBV19 and TRBJ2-7; lacking DNA, the TRBD2 call made by TCRdb goes unchecked. CDR1 and CDR2 (germline): LNHDA, SQIVND (reference sequence). This CDR3 spans 17 amino acids. CDR3 in amino acids: CASSTSDLGGQVYEQYF.

The chain employs TRBV12-3 or TRBV12-4 and TRBJ2-7; the D call of TRBD2 rests on TCRdb alone, since no DNA is present to check it. The CDR3 is made up of 14 amino acids. Here the CDR3 reads CASSPIAGAYEQYF.

CDR3 amino acids: CDSTHLDGLRATGELFF. V and J are TRBV6-5 and TRBJ2-2; TCRdb designates TRBD1, a call that cannot be tested without DNA. The CDR3 is made up of 17 amino acids. The germline V gene encodes CDR1 MNHEY and CDR2 SVGAGI.

The rearrangement links TRBV27 to TRBJ2-7. Germline CDR1 MNHEY, CDR2 SMNVEV (reference sequence). This CDR3 has 14 amino acids. The CDR3 reads CASSLSHSSYEQYF.

The CDR3 sequence is CATRPAGADTQYF. The chain employs TRBV7-2 and TRBJ2-3; the TCRdb D gene call, TRBD1, has no DNA to confirm it. The CDR3 length is 13 residues. CDR1 SGHTA and CDR2 FQGNSA come from the germline V gene.

The genes are TRBV7-9 and TRBJ1-6. Germline V gene sequence: CDR1 SEHNR, CDR2 FQNEAQ (reference sequence). The CDR3 is 14 amino acids. The CDR3 is CASSGSVYNSPLHF.

J is TRBJ1-1 and V is TRBV4-3; with no DNA, the TCRdb D assignment of TRBD1 cannot be verified. CDR1 and CDR2 (germline): LGHNA, YSLEER. The CDR3 totals 16 residues. This CDR3 reads CASSQEGAGPNTEAFF.

This chain joins TRBV29-1 and TRBJ2-1; absent DNA, TCRdb's TRBD2 call cannot be checked. CDR1 and CDR2 (germline): SQVTM, ANQGSEA. The CDR3 is made up of 16 amino acids. CDR3 loop: CSVEEGREGQYNEQFF.

The chain has TRBV23-1 and TRBJ1-1. TRBV23-1 is identified as an open reading frame with a role that is uncertain. The CDR3 has 13 residues. The CDR3 loop is CAGKSREGTEAFF.

The chain is built from TRBV4-2 and TRBJ1-2. Germline V lookup: CDR1 LGHNA, CDR2 YNFKEQ. This CDR3 is built from 14 residues. CDR3 loop: CASMPVGGDYGYTF.

The chain uses TRBV29-1 and TRBJ2-2; TCRdb lists TRBD2, though no DNA is available to test this call. Germline values: CDR1 SQVTM, CDR2 ANQGSEA. The CDR3 is 19 amino acids. The CDR3 sequence: CSVQGIRDGIQADTGELFF.

This sequence joins TRBV27 and TRBJ2-7; TCRdb's D call of TRBD1 is untestable without DNA. CDR1 and CDR2 from the germline V gene are MNHEY and SMNVEV (reference sequence). The CDR3 consists of 14 residues. CDR3 sequence reads: CASAERGPTYEQYF.